Shown below are 14 T cell receptor beta chains from a single sample sequenced in a study of response to subunit inactivated influenza vaccine. TCRdb re-called the RT-PCR reads through MiXCR, storing one row per CDR3 protein. The sample yields 490,000 or so distinct CDR3 sequences, 7.6% seen once. Sequencing was performed on PBMCs from blood, taken around 25 months after vaccination. The receptors shown here come from a man between 45 and 75 years old who received an inactivated influenza vaccine.

This clonotype was picked up a small number of times. The rearrangement links TRBV27 to TRBJ2-1, with TRBD2 matching over 8 bases. Germline lookup yields CDR1 MNHEY and CDR2 SMNVEV (reference sequence). The CDR3 sequence is 15 residues long. J lost 8 bases, V lost 2 bases, and 8 bases had no gene match. CDR3 sequence: CASSLETGGPHEQFF. The CDR3 DNA sequence: TGTGCCAGCAGTTTAGAGACGGGAGGGCCCCATGAGCAGTTCTTC.

This clonotype was picked up a small number of times. The chain recombines TRBV18 with TRBJ2-5, with D hard to call. The germline CDR1 and CDR2 sequences are KGHSH and LQKENI. The CDR3 has 12 residues. Trimming removed 6 bases at V and 2 bases at J, with 7 bases between. DNA for the CDR3: TGTGCCAGCTCGGAAAAGCAAGAGACCCAGTACTTC. It codes for CASSEKQETQYF.

This clonotype came up a few times. The genes are TRBV5-6 and TRBJ1-2; D gene uncertain. Trimming removed 0 bases at V and 5 bases at J, with 29 bases between. CDR1 is SGHDT and CDR2 is YYEEEE in the germline V gene. The CDR3 contains 20 residues. The CDR3 sequence: CASSLVQTANPYREEYGYTF. CDR3 DNA: TGTGCCAGCAGCTTGGTTCAAACGGCAAATCCTTATCGTGAGGAATATGGCTACACCTTC.

This clonotype was counted only a few times. The CDR3 bases are TGTGCCAGCAGCGGTGGGACAGGTCGAGTTTCTGGATACGAGCAGTACTTC. Translating it yields CASSGGTGRVSGYEQYF. The rearrangement joins TRBV7-2 to TRBJ2-7; 8 bases match TRBD1. In germline, CDR1 is SGHTA, CDR2 FQGNSA. J lost 4 bases, V lost 5 bases, and 16 bases had no gene match. CDR3 size: 17 residues.

This clonotype was counted between two and nine times. The chain couples TRBV6-2 or TRBV6-3 to TRBJ1-2, with 8 bases lining up with TRBD1. The CDR3 is 15 amino acids. Germline CDR1 MNHEY, CDR2 SVGEGT. After removal of 0 bases from V and 2 bases from J, the junction contained 2 bases not matched to a gene. DNA of the CDR3: TGTGCCAGCAGTTACTCCGGGACAGGCAACTATGGCTACACCTTC. This gives the protein CASSYSGTGNYGYTF.

This clonotype has just a few counts. The CDR3 reads CASSFTTGRVAEQYF. CDR3 in DNA: TGTGCCAGCAGCTTCACGACCGGCAGGGTAGCCGAGCAGTACTTC. The chain couples TRBV7-9 to TRBJ2-7, with D maybe TRBD1 (5 bases). V was cut by 3 bases and J by 6 bases, with 18 bases left in between. The CDR3 runs 15 residues. Germline V CDR1 and CDR2: SEHNR, FQNEAQ (reference sequence).

The CDR3 protein is CASSLLTGGIMNTEAFF. Here the CDR3 DNA reads TGTGCCAGCAGCCTACTGACAGGCGGGATAATGAACACTGAAGCTTTCTTT. This chain connects TRBV14 to TRBJ1-1; D might be TRBD1 (6 bases). CDR1 SGHDN and CDR2 FVKESK come from the germline V gene. The CDR3 covers 17 residues. V was trimmed by 4 bases and J by 0 bases, leaving 18 bases between them.

This clonotype has a handful of counts. The genes are TRBV29-1 and TRBJ2-1; D unresolved. The germline V and J ends were trimmed by 3 bases and 4 bases, with 4 bases remaining between them. This CDR3 contains 11 residues. Germline-derived CDR1 and CDR2 are SQVTM and ANQGSEA. The CDR3, as DNA: TGCAGCGTTGAGGTTTACAATGAGCAGTTCTTC. This codes for CSVEVYNEQFF.

This clonotype was recorded many times. V and J are TRBV6-1 and TRBJ1-6; a weak D match, TRBD1 (6 bases). Germline CDR1 is MNHNS and CDR2 is SASEGT. V shed 7 bases and J shed 7 bases, with 17 bases lying between them. This CDR3 has 15 amino acids. The CDR3 is CASTGTGRGNSPLHF. The CDR3 nucleotides are TGTGCCAGCACCGGAACAGGGAGAGGAAATTCACCCCTCCACTTT.

The table lists this clonotype with a few counts. The chain carries TRBV20-1 and TRBJ2-5; TRBD2 matches 14 bases. The CDR3 sequence is 14 residues long. The ends lost 5 bases at V and 5 bases at J; junction bases unmatched: 4. The V gene's germline CDR1 is DFQATT and CDR2 SNEGSKA (reference sequence). In nucleotides, the CDR3 is TGCAGTGCTCGGACTAGCGGGAGGTTTGAGACCCAGTACTTC. Its translation: CSARTSGRFETQYF.

This clonotype was detected a few times. The chain joins TRBV20-1 to TRBJ2-2; D is undetermined. The germline V gene has CDR1 DFQATT and CDR2 SNEGSKA (reference sequence). Trimming cost V 6 bases and J 0 bases, with 14 bases left between them. The CDR3 has 15 amino acids. The CDR3 DNA sequence: TGCAGTGCCCCCGGACGGAGAGCGAACACCGGGGAGCTGTTTTTT. Amino acid sequence: CSAPGRRANTGELFF.

V gene TRBV7-2 combines with J gene TRBJ2-5, with D perhaps TRBD1 (5 bases). The germline gives CDR1 SGHTA, CDR2 FQGNSA. V gave up 6 bases and J gave up 3 bases, with 5 bases separating them. The CDR3 is made up of 11 amino acids. The CDR3 coding sequence is TGTGCCAGCAGACAGGAAGAGACCCAGTACTTC. This translates into CASRQEETQYF. Full variable domain (remainder filled in from reference TRBV7-2 and TRBJ2-5): GAGVSQSPSNKVTEKGKDVELRCDPISGHTALYWYRQSLGQGLEFLIYFQGNSAPDKSGLPSDRFSAERTGGSVSTLTIQRTQQEDSAVYLCASRQEETQYFGPGTRLLVL.

This chain joins TRBV20-1 and TRBJ2-4; TRBD2 agrees at 11 bases. J was trimmed by 6 bases and V by 6 bases; bases with no gene match: 1. The CDR3 is 12 amino acids. Germline CDR1 and CDR2: DFQATT and SNEGSKA (reference sequence). The chain's CDR3 is CSAGLAGNIQYF. Written as DNA, the CDR3 is TGCAGTGCAGGACTAGCGGGAAACATTCAGTACTTC.

This clonotype was picked up many times. This chain connects TRBV4-3 to TRBJ1-4; tentatively, D is TRBD1 (5 bases). The CDR3 spans 14 residues. Germline CDR1 is LGHNA and CDR2 is YSLEER. Trimming cost V 3 bases and J 8 bases, with 13 bases left between them. CDR3 region: CASSQANRREKLFF. CDR3 in DNA: TGCGCCAGCAGCCAGGCAAACAGGCGCGAAAAACTGTTTTTT.